What follows are 5 T cell receptor beta chains derived from one specimen sequenced in a study of blood T cell repertoires in COVID-19. Sequenced by immunoSEQ multiplex PCR; TCRdb stores in-frame clones only, minus some. The table includes some 370,000 clones, roughly 86% detected once. Material for sequencing was peripheral blood. These receptors originate from a woman between 25 and 40 years old with COVID-19, enrolled during active disease.

V usage is TRBV2 and J usage is TRBJ1-6; tentatively, D is TRBD1 (6 bases). V lost 4 bases and J lost 8, with 18 bases in between. The germline CDR1 and CDR2 sequences are SNHLY and FYNNEI. The CDR3 is made up of 16 amino acids. For the CDR3, the DNA is TGTGCCAGCAGTGGCCCCGGGACACTCGGTTATTCACCCCTCCACTTT. Translation: CASSGPGTLGYSPLHF.

V is TRBV28 and J is TRBJ1-3, with a tentative D call TRBD1 (5 bases). This CDR3 comprises 13 residues. Trimming took off 8 bases at V and 1 base at J, with 9 bases between the two ends. Germline values: CDR1 MDHEN, CDR2 SYDVKM. CDR3 bases: TGTGCCAGCCCTGACAGATCTGGAAACACCATATATTTT. It yields the protein CASPDRSGNTIYF.

The chain uses TRBV14 and TRBJ2-7; 9 positions match TRBD2. V was pared by 3 bases and J by 2 bases, with 8 bases of the junction left unmatched. The germline V gene encodes CDR1 SGHDN and CDR2 FVKESK. The CDR3 contains 16 residues. The CDR3 is CASSHRTSANPYEQYF. Here the CDR3 DNA reads TGTGCCAGCAGCCATAGGACTAGCGCTAACCCCTACGAGCAGTACTTC.

The chain uses TRBV28 and TRBJ1-1, with a possible D match to TRBD1 (5 bases). Germline CDR1 reads MDHEN; CDR2 reads SYDVKM. The CDR3 is made up of 16 amino acids. Trimming stripped 3 bases from V and 0 bases from J, with 14 bases between. CDR3 in amino acids: CASSFALAGVNTEAFF. The CDR3 DNA reads TGTGCCAGCAGTTTTGCCCTAGCGGGGGTGAACACTGAAGCTTTCTTT.

The chain employs TRBV30 and TRBJ1-3; D may be TRBD1 (6 bases). This CDR3 region has 15 residues. V was pared by 2 bases and J by 4 bases, with 15 bases between. Per the germline V gene, CDR1 is GTSNPN and CDR2 is SVGIG (reference sequence). The CDR3 nucleotides are TGTGCCTGGAGTTCAGGGGTGCCGACGGGAAACACCATATATTTT. This encodes CAWSSGVPTGNTIYF.